This T cell receptor (beta chain) appears in the sequencing data of a study of technical replicates of blood from four donors. The table came from immunoSEQ multiplex PCR; TCRdb's copy has only in-frame clones and leaves some out. The top ten clones hold over 0.2% of a sample with tens of thousands of clones, 95% of them seen once. Trimming took 3 bases from V and 0 from J, leaving 6 bases between them. The CDR3 contains 14 residues. Germline CDR1 and CDR2: MNHGY and SVAAGI. This receptor was identified in a human donor in good health. V gene TRBV6-9 combines with J gene TRBJ1-3; no clear D. Sequenced material: T cells isolated from PBMCs. CDR3 nucleotides: TGTGCCAGCAGTTACACGAGCTCTGGAAACACCATATATTTT. Amino acids: CASSYTSSGNTIYF.